This T cell receptor (beta chain) was identified in a study of T cell responses to AZD1222 COVID-19 vaccine. Broader study findings: The study sampled repertoires only after the peak T cell response.

The CDR3 totals 15 residues. The germline V gene has CDR1 SNHLY and CDR2 FYNNEI. V was shortened by 6 bases and J by 5 bases, with 18 bases between the two germline ends. Clones were read by immunoSEQ multiplex PCR, and TCRdb kept only the in-frame ones, dropping some. The sample lists over 120,000 clones; around 93% were seen once. For this clone: Its specificity is unknown.

The gene calls are TRBV2 and TRBJ2-3; D might be TRBD1 or TRBD2, each matching 7 bases. The sample here was peripheral blood, taken 28 days after the second AZD1222 dose. The TCR sequence derives from an adult who received the AZD1222 COVID-19 vaccine. CDR3 residues: CASRQGGGSGDTQYF. The CDR3 nucleotides are TGTGCCAGCAGGCAGGGGGGAGGGAGCGGAGATACGCAGTATTTT.